The entry below gives a single T cell receptor (beta chain) sequence along with its context. Its antigen specificity is not known. A much larger clone differs from this one at a single base, so this may be a read error. This sample is drawn from a study (dated by TCRdb to about 2013). CDR1 and CDR2, looked up from the germline V gene, are KGHSH and LQKENI. The CDR3 runs 11 residues from the cysteine to the phenylalanine. The only DNA kept is the CDR3, 33 bases in frame from the first base. Sequencer: Illumina Genome Analyzer IIx. TCRdb reanalyzed the raw reads on its own, using fastp at Q25 for trimming and MiXCR for clone calling, and kept in-frame beta chains. Merged by CDR3 protein, the rows form single entries marked with the most common genes and DNA. Counted in this sample were about 16,000 distinct CDR3 sequences; approximately 34% of them appeared once. The top ten clones comprise 15% to 20% of the sample.

Recombination joined TRBV18 with TRBJ2-3; too little of a D gene remains to name it. The source of this sequence is a human donor. Sequencing input: blood. The CDR3 amino acid sequence is: CVSSPGDTQYF. The DNA sequence is as follows: TGTGTCAGCTCACCGGGAGATACGCAGTATTTT. The full variable domain, completed from the reference TRBV18 and TRBJ2-3 proteins outside the CDR3, reads NAGVMQNPRHLVRRRGQEARLRCSPMKGHSHVYWYRQLPEEGLKFMVYLQKENIIDESGMPKERFSAEFPKEGPSILRIQQVVRGDSAAYFCVSSPGDTQYFGPGTRLTVL.